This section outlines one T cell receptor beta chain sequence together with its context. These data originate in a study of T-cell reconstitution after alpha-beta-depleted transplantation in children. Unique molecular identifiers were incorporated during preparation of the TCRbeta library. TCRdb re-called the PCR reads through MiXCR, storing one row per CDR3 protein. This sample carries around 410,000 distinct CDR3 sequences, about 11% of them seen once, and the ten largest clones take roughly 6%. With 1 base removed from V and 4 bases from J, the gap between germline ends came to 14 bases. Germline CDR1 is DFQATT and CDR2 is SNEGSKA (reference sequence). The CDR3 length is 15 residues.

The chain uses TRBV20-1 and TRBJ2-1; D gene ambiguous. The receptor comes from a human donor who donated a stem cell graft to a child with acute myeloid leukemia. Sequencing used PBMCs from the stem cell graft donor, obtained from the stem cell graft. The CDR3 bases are TGCAGTGCTAGAGTCCATCGGGCGGATTACAATGAGCAGTTCTTC. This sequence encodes CSARVHRADYNEQFF.